This T cell receptor (beta chain) appears in the sequencing data of a study of T-cell reconstitution after alpha-beta-depleted transplantation in children. Study-level findings and limits: T-cell numbers and diversity one year post-transplant derived largely from freshly generated T cells.

Germline V gene data show CDR1 as SGHRS and CDR2 as YFSETQ. Trimming removed 4 bases from V and 7 bases from J, with 11 bases in between. This CDR3 is built from 12 residues. The authors prepared the TCRbeta library with unique molecular identifiers. Via MiXCR, TCRdb re-called the PCR reads, giving one row per CDR3 protein. This table holds roughly 100,000 distinct CDR3 sequences, approximately 8% found once. This clonotype has at least ten counts. The antigen is not known. The receptor was isolated from a boy younger than 10 with acute lymphoblastic leukemia, due to receive a stem cell transplant. Sequencing used PBMCs, obtained before TCRalphabeta/CD19-depleted stem cell transplant. V is TRBV5-1 and J is TRBJ1-1, with a weak D call TRBD1 (6 bases). As DNA, the CDR3 is TGCGCCAGCAGCATCGGACAGCATGAAGCTTTCTTT. Its protein is CASSIGQHEAFF.